One and the same sample provided the 24 T cell receptor beta chains below, sequenced in a study of T cell repertoires in cytomegalovirus infection (dated by TCRdb to the late 2010s). The instrument was an Illumina HiSeq 1500. The public reads were run again by TCRdb, first through fastp at Q25 and then through MiXCR, and only productive beta chains were kept. Rows with one shared CDR3 protein collapse into an entry with the most common genes and DNA. The sample table contains about 180,000 distinct CDR3 sequences; only one count was recorded for roughly an eighth of them. The biggest ten clones account for roughly 30% of the sample. Source material: PBMCs. The origin of the receptors is a human donor in good health (CMV status not recorded). Some clones in this sample may be carry-over from other donors' samples.

The chain links TRBV28 to TRBJ2-7; 11 bases are a match to TRBD2. The trim removed 7 bases at V and 0 bases at J, leaving 2 bases unmatched. The CDR3 runs to 14 residues. From germline, CDR1 is MDHEN and CDR2 SYDVKM. CDR3 sequence (DNA): TGTGCCAGCATGACTAGCGGGGCCTCCTACGAGCAGTACTTC. Translation gives CASMTSGASYEQYF.

This clonotype was observed a few times. The J gene is TRBJ1-4, the V gene TRBV5-8; 10 nucleotides align to TRBD1. Germline loops: CDR1 SGHTS, CDR2 YDEGEE. The CDR3 covers 15 residues. V lost 7 bases, J lost 6 bases, and 9 bases stayed unmatched. The CDR3 sequence: CASFSSGTGDEKLFF. In DNA, the CDR3 is TGTGCCAGCTTCTCCTCCGGGACAGGGGATGAAAAACTGTTTTTT.

This clonotype was observed many times. The chain is built from TRBV7-8 and TRBJ2-1; the match to TRBD2 covers 7 bases. This CDR3 contains 15 residues. Germline trimming cut 4 bases from V and 6 bases from J; bases unmatched to any gene: 9. Germline V lookup: CDR1 SGHVS, CDR2 FQNEAQ. The CDR3 sequence: CASSSKGLVGNEQFF. The CDR3 DNA is TGTGCCAGCAGCTCTAAAGGACTAGTAGGCAATGAGCAGTTCTTC.

In this sample, this clonotype turned up many times. The genes are TRBV7-6 and TRBJ1-2; 8 positions agree with TRBD1. Germline V CDR1 and CDR2: SGHVS, FNYEAQ. Trimming took 0 bases from V and 4 from J; bases not matched to a gene: 4. The CDR3 sequence is 15 residues long. This CDR3 reads CASSLAPGQGYGYTF. The CDR3 DNA sequence: TGTGCCAGCAGCTTAGCGCCTGGACAGGGCTATGGCTACACCTTC. The full variable domain, completed using reference TRBV7-6 and TRBJ1-2, is GAGVSQSPRYKVTKRGQDVALRCDPISGHVSLYWYRQALGQGPEFLTYFNYEAQQDKSGLPNDRFSAERPEGSISTLTIQRTEQRDSAMYRCASSLAPGQGYGYTFGSGTRLTVV.

V is TRBV12-3 or TRBV12-4 and J is TRBJ1-2; tentatively, D is TRBD1 (6 bases). Deletions cut 7 bases from V and 7 bases from J, with 13 bases between. The CDR3 runs 12 residues. The CDR3 sequence: CASTSGEGGYTF. The CDR3 nucleotides are TGTGCCAGCACCTCAGGGGAAGGTGGCTACACCTTC.

The chain links TRBV24-1 to TRBJ2-1; D is possibly TRBD1 (5 bases). Trimming removed 8 bases from V and 2 bases from J, with 9 bases in between. Germline CDR1 reads KGHDR; CDR2 reads SFDVKD. The CDR3 totals 13 residues. The CDR3 reads CATMGPPYNEQFF. The CDR3 DNA is TGTGCCACCATGGGGCCACCCTACAATGAGCAGTTCTTC.

This clonotype was detected many times. V and J are TRBV4-3 and TRBJ2-2, with 9 bases fitting TRBD2. The CDR3 spans 17 residues. Germline V CDR1 and CDR2: LGHNA, YSLEER. Unmatched junction bases numbered 7, after V lost 0 bases and J lost 5 bases. CDR3 nucleotides: TGCGCCAGCAGCCAAGATCGGTTAGCGGGAGCGACCGGGGAGCTGTTTTTT. Protein sequence: CASSQDRLAGATGELFF.

The chain employs TRBV10-1 and TRBJ2-7; possibly TRBD1 for D (5 bases). CDR3 length: 13 amino acids. Germline CDR1 reads WNHNN; CDR2 reads SYGVQD (reference sequence). V was trimmed by 5 bases and J by 7 bases, leaving 15 bases between them. The CDR3 region has the DNA TGCGCCAGCAGTTTTTCCAGGGATGGGGAGCAGTACTTC. Protein product: CASSFSRDGEQYF.

This chain's CDR3 is CASSVRDRRDGYTF. The CDR3 region has the DNA TGTGCCAGTAGTGTCCGGGACAGACGGGATGGCTACACCTTC. The J gene is TRBJ1-2, the V gene TRBV19, with TRBD1 matching 7 bases. The CDR3 covers 14 residues. The V segment lost 5 bases and the J segment 6 bases; nucleotides outside the gene matches: 9. In germline, CDR1 is LNHDA, CDR2 SQIVND (reference sequence).

This chain links TRBV29-1 with TRBJ2-1; TRBD2 matches at 10 bases. J lost 5 bases, V lost 5 bases, and 9 bases had no gene match. The CDR3 runs 15 residues. CDR1 and CDR2 from the germline V gene are SQVTM and ANQGSEA. The CDR3 DNA sequence: TGCAGCGTTCTCGAACTAGCGGGGTCAAACAATGAGCAGTTCTTC. This translates into CSVLELAGSNNEQFF.

This chain connects TRBV6-6 to TRBJ2-1; TRBD2 agrees at 7 bases. Trimming at V came to 1 base and at J to 2 bases, leaving 2 bases not matched to a gene. Looked up from germline, CDR1 is MNHNY and CDR2 is SVGAGI (reference sequence). The CDR3 has 15 amino acids. The chain's CDR3 is CASSYLRGTYNEQFF. The CDR3 nucleotides are TGTGCCAGCAGTTACTTGCGGGGGACCTACAATGAGCAGTTCTTC.

A few counts support this clonotype. The rearrangement links TRBV12-3 or TRBV12-4 to TRBJ2-7; D possibly uses TRBD1 or TRBD2 (6 bases each). The CDR3 is made up of 15 amino acids. Trimming removed 6 bases from V and 3 bases from J, with 18 bases in between. The CDR3 bases are TGTGCCAGCAGCACGTCACAGGGTAGCGGCTACGAGCAGTACTTC. Its protein product is CASSTSQGSGYEQYF.

This clonotype has just a few counts. V is TRBV20-1 and J is TRBJ2-3, with 16 bases fitting TRBD2. In germline, CDR1 is DFQATT, CDR2 SNEGSKA (reference sequence). The V segment lost 4 bases and the J segment 2 bases; nucleotides outside the gene matches: 18. This CDR3 has 21 residues. The CDR3 DNA is TGCAGTGCTACTACGTATCCGGGACTAGCGGGGGGGCTGGTCCTCACAGATACGCAGTATTTT. The encoded protein is CSATTYPGLAGGLVLTDTQYF.

This clonotype has ten or more counts. This rearrangement joins TRBV7-8 to TRBJ1-1, with D unresolved. Germline V CDR1 and CDR2: SGHVS, FQNEAQ. Trimming took off 4 bases at V and 0 bases at J, with 9 bases between the two ends. The CDR3 runs 14 residues. CDR3 coding DNA: TGTGCCAGCAGCTCGGGTGGGGTGAACACTGAAGCTTTCTTT. Translated: CASSSGGVNTEAFF.

This clonotype has a handful of counts. The chain joins TRBV2 to TRBJ1-1; D not certain. Germline V gene data show CDR1 as SNHLY and CDR2 as FYNNEI. The CDR3 contains 11 residues. V was clipped by 1 base and J by 12 bases, with 9 bases between them. The CDR3, as DNA: TGTGCCAGCAGTGAAGGGTGGGAGACTTTCTTT. Protein sequence: CASSEGWETFF.

In its sample, this clonotype was seen many times. CDR3 region: CASSNGQGFKNVLTF. The CDR3 DNA reads TGTGCCAGCAGCAACGGACAGGGCTTTAAGAACGTCCTGACTTTC. The chain couples TRBV6-5 to TRBJ2-6, with 8 bases fitting TRBD1. Per the germline V gene, CDR1 is MNHEY and CDR2 is SVGAGI. This CDR3 is built from 15 residues. With V trimmed by 6 bases and J by 10 bases, 11 bases remained unmatched.

This clonotype was picked up many times. The chain uses TRBV28 and TRBJ1-1; maybe TRBD1 (5 bases). This CDR3 is 13 amino acids long. CDR1 and CDR2 (germline): MDHEN, SYDVKM. The V end lost 8 bases, the J end lost 5 bases, and 15 bases lay between the germline ends. The CDR3 nucleotides are TGTGCCAGCGATTGGGGGTACGGGACTGAAGCTTTCTTT. Residues: CASDWGYGTEAFF.

In DNA, the CDR3 is TGTGCCAGCAGCTTAGGGGATACTAGCACAGATACGCAGTATTTT. It specifies CASSLGDTSTDTQYF. The rearrangement links TRBV7-9 to TRBJ2-3; no firm D call. V shed 1 base and J shed 0 bases, with 8 bases lying between them. CDR3 length: 15 residues. CDR1 and CDR2 (germline): SEHNR, FQNEAQ (reference sequence).

This clonotype was counted at least ten times. The V gene is TRBV7-6, the J gene TRBJ1-1, with D possibly being TRBD1 (5 bases). V was clipped by 5 bases and J by 1 base, with 11 bases between them. Germline CDR1 and CDR2: SGHVS and FNYEAQ. This CDR3 has 14 residues. The CDR3 nucleotides are TGTGCCAGCAGCGCCTTTCAGGGGAACACTGAAGCTTTCTTT. Protein product: CASSAFQGNTEAFF. The whole variable domain, filled in from reference TRBV7-6 and TRBJ1-1, reads GAGVSQSPRYKVTKRGQDVALRCDPISGHVSLYWYRQALGQGPEFLTYFNYEAQQDKSGLPNDRFSAERPEGSISTLTIQRTEQRDSAMYRCASSAFQGNTEAFFGQGTRLTVV.

This clonotype was found a few times. V usage is TRBV19 and J usage is TRBJ2-1; the match to TRBD1 covers 9 bases. The CDR3 is made up of 14 amino acids. The J segment lost 12 bases and the V segment lost 11 bases, leaving 17 bases of the junction unmatched. The germline V gene has CDR1 LNHDA and CDR2 SQIVND (reference sequence). The CDR3 bases are TGTGCCTCCTTAGAAGGGACAGGGCGTGGTGGGCAGTTCTTC. Translated, it gives CASLEGTGRGGQFF.

This clonotype was seen a handful of times. V usage is TRBV6-2 or TRBV6-3 and J usage is TRBJ2-1; D perhaps matches TRBD2 (5 bases). The germline CDR1 and CDR2 sequences are MNHEY and SVGEGT. Trimming shortened V by 4 bases and J by 3 bases, and 7 bases separated the two germline ends. The CDR3 is 13 residues long. The CDR3 DNA reads as TGTGCCAGCAGTTTCGGGGACTACAATGAGCAGTTCTTC. Encoded protein: CASSFGDYNEQFF.

The V and J genes are TRBV12-3 or TRBV12-4 and TRBJ2-1; 10 bases match TRBD1. This CDR3 is 15 amino acids long. Trimming took 6 bases from V and 4 from J; bases not matched to a gene: 6. The CDR3 nucleotides read TGTGCCAGCAGACCGGGACAGGGGCCATACAATGAGCAGTTCTTC. Translation gives CASRPGQGPYNEQFF.

The chain links TRBV2 to TRBJ1-3; D is ambiguous. Germline CDR1 reads SNHLY; CDR2 reads FYNNEI. There are 12 residues in the CDR3. The V and J ends lost 1 base and 10 bases respectively, with 8 bases between them. The CDR3 is CASSEVRGTIYF. CDR3 DNA: TGTGCCAGCAGTGAAGTGAGAGGAACCATATATTTT.

This clonotype appeared a few times. V usage is TRBV28 and J usage is TRBJ1-5, with D possibly matching TRBD1 (5 bases). The length of the CDR3 is 14 residues. CDR1 and CDR2 (germline): MDHEN, SYDVKM. V was cut by 5 bases and J by 7 bases, with 15 bases left in between. In nucleotides, the CDR3 is TGTGCCAGCAGTCTCATGTGGGGGGGGCAGCCCCAGCATTTT. This sequence encodes CASSLMWGGQPQHF.